The next 14 T cell receptor beta chains were all read from a single sample in a study of vaccination effects on CD4 cells after COVID-19. Libraries were prepared by immunoSEQ multiplex PCR; TCRdb keeps only in-frame clonotypes and omits some of them. The data show approximately 12,000 clones, with 65% to 75% seen just once and 8.5% to 10% held by the top ten. No cognate antigen is known for these TCRs. Expansion with viral peptide pools was applied to antigen-specific CD4+ T cells by the ViraFEST assay prior to sequencing. When less than 13 days of culture had elapsed, CD4+ T cells were isolated. Two doses of either BNT162b2 or mRNA-1273 were given to each participant. This material consisted of CD4+ T cells from PBMCs cultured with SARS-CoV-2 spike peptides, taken after COVID-19 vaccination. The receptors stem from a human donor who received a COVID-19 vaccine.

The chain combines TRBV5-1 with TRBJ1-5, with a weak D call TRBD1 (6 bases). V lost 0 bases, J lost 2 bases, and 9 bases lay in between. Germline loops: CDR1 SGHRS, CDR2 YFSETQ. This CDR3 contains 15 residues. The CDR3 coding sequence is TGCGCCAGCAGCTTGGTGCCAGGGGGCAATCAGCCCCAGCATTTT. It specifies CASSLVPGGNQPQHF.

CDR3 sequence: CASQVGGREQYF. The DNA of the CDR3 is TGTGCCAGCCAGGTCGGGGGGCGCGAGCAGTACTTC. The V gene is TRBV2, the J gene TRBJ2-7; possible D gene TRBD2, 7 bases. Between the trimmed V and J ends, which lost 8 bases and 6 bases, there was a span of 14 bases. Germline assignment: CDR1 SNHLY and CDR2 FYNNEI. The CDR3 totals 12 residues.

In its sample, this clone was seen once. The J gene is TRBJ1-5, the V gene TRBV19; TRBD1 is a possible D gene (5 bases). The V and J ends lost 1 base and 0 bases respectively, with 7 bases between them. There are 15 residues in the CDR3. Looked up from germline, CDR1 is LNHDA and CDR2 is SQIVND (reference sequence). CDR3 sequence: CASSIGTNSNQPQHF. The CDR3 DNA follows: TGTGCCAGTAGTATAGGGACAAATAGCAATCAGCCCCAGCATTTT.

This rearrangement joins TRBV6-2 or TRBV6-3 to TRBJ2-7; D is possibly TRBD2 (6 bases). The germline V and J ends were trimmed by 4 bases and 1 base, with 17 bases remaining between them. This CDR3 has 16 amino acids. Germline V gives CDR1 MNHEY, CDR2 SVGEGT. The chain's CDR3 is CASSSILGLYSYEQYF. In DNA, the CDR3 is TGTGCCAGCAGTTCTATACTGGGACTGTATTCCTACGAGCAGTACTTC.

This sequence joins TRBV6-4 and TRBJ2-2; TRBD2 matches at 8 bases. V was pared by 3 bases and J by 5 bases, with 8 bases of the junction left unmatched. Per the germline V gene, CDR1 is MRHNA and CDR2 is SNTAGT. The CDR3 length is 16 residues. As DNA, the CDR3 is TGTGCCAGCAGTGATAGAGCGGGAGAGGGTACCGGGGAGCTGTTTTTT. This translates into CASSDRAGEGTGELFF.

V usage is TRBV5-4 and J usage is TRBJ2-2; 9 bases are shared with TRBD1. Germline lookup yields CDR1 SGHNT and CDR2 YYREEE (reference sequence). The CDR3 spans 15 residues. Trimming took 1 base from V and 6 from J; bases not matched to a gene: 4. The CDR3 loop reads CASSLNTGGSGELFF. The CDR3 nucleotides are TGTGCCAGCAGCTTGAACACAGGGGGCTCCGGGGAGCTGTTTTTT.

This clone occurred once. The genes are TRBV6-2 or TRBV6-3 and TRBJ2-4; 7 nucleotides align to TRBD2. The trim removed 2 bases at V and 7 bases at J, leaving 2 bases unmatched. From germline, CDR1 is MNHEY and CDR2 SVGEGT. The CDR3 is 13 residues long. The CDR3 DNA is TGTGCCAGCAGTTACGGGGGGGGGAACATTCAGTACTTC. This codes for CASSYGGGNIQYF.

This clone was picked up a small number of times. This chain joins TRBV7-9 and TRBJ1-2; D possibly corresponds to TRBD1 (5 bases). In germline, CDR1 is SEHNR, CDR2 FQNEAQ (reference sequence). CDR3 length equals 16 residues. Trimming cost V 5 bases and J 4 bases, with 20 bases left between them. This CDR3 reads CASSTSRGGGLYGYTF. For the CDR3, the DNA is TGTGCCAGCAGCACTAGTAGGGGTGGAGGGCTCTATGGCTACACCTTC.

The chain combines TRBV7-9 with TRBJ2-7; tentatively, D is TRBD1 (5 bases). V lost 4 bases and J 1 base, leaving 14 bases between the germline ends. In germline, CDR1 is SEHNR, CDR2 FQNEAQ (reference sequence). The CDR3 is made up of 15 amino acids. The CDR3, as DNA: TGTGCCAGCAGCTCAACCAGGGTAACGTCCTACGAGCAGTACTTC. It yields the protein CASSSTRVTSYEQYF.

The rearrangement uses TRBV7-2 and TRBJ2-7; 9 bases fit TRBD2. The CDR3 has 16 residues. Germline V gene lookup returns CDR1 SGHTA and CDR2 FQGNSA. With 3 bases clipped from V and 2 bases from J, the junction kept 8 bases outside the gene matches. The CDR3 here is CASSLTGLANTYEQYF. The CDR3 nucleotides are TGTGCCAGCAGCTTGACAGGACTAGCGAACACCTACGAGCAGTACTTC.

The chain recombines TRBV5-5 with TRBJ2-5; 8 bases map to TRBD1. The J segment lost 5 bases and the V segment lost 4 bases, leaving 13 bases of the junction unmatched. The germline V gene encodes CDR1 SGHKS and CDR2 YYEKEE (reference sequence). The CDR3 runs to 16 residues. The CDR3 reads CASSHRTRQGSETQYF. The DNA of the CDR3 is TGTGCCAGCAGCCACAGAACCCGACAGGGGAGTGAGACCCAGTACTTC.

The chain uses TRBV11-2 and TRBJ2-3, with 7 bases identical to TRBD2. The germline CDR1 and CDR2 sequences are SGHAT and FQNNGV. V lost 4 bases and J lost 3; bases outside the gene matches: 4. This CDR3 is 14 amino acids long. The CDR3 spells CASSWDYQTDTQYF. The CDR3 DNA follows: TGTGCCAGCAGCTGGGACTACCAGACAGATACGCAGTATTTT.

This chain joins TRBV19 and TRBJ1-6, with D maybe TRBD1 (5 bases). Deletions cut 7 bases from V and 10 bases from J, with 20 bases between. Germline V gives CDR1 LNHDA, CDR2 SQIVND (reference sequence). The CDR3 runs 15 residues. CDR3 sequence reads: CASTYRDPGRSPLHF. In DNA form, the CDR3 reads TGTGCCAGTACCTACCGGGACCCGGGTCGCTCACCCCTCCACTTT.

This clone was observed a handful of times. The chain links TRBV30 to TRBJ1-1, with D possibly TRBD1 on 5 matching bases. The V end was cut by 2 bases, the J end by 0 bases, with 10 bases between. CDR3 length: 14 residues. Looked up from germline, CDR1 is GTSNPN and CDR2 is SVGIG (reference sequence). The DNA of the CDR3 is TGTGCCTGGAGTATCGGGACCATGAACACTGAAGCTTTCTTT. It encodes CAWSIGTMNTEAFF.